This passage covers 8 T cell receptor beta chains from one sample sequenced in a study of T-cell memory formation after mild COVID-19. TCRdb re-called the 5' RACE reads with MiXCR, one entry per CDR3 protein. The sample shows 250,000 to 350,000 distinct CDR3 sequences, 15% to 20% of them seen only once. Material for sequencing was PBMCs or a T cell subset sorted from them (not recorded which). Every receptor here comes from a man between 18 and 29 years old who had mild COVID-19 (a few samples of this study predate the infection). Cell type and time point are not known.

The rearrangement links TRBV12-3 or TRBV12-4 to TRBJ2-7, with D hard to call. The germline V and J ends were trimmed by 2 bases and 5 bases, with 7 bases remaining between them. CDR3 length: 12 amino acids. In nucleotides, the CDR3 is TGTGCCAGCAGTTTATATCCCAACGAGCAGTACGTC. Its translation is CASSLYPNEQYV.

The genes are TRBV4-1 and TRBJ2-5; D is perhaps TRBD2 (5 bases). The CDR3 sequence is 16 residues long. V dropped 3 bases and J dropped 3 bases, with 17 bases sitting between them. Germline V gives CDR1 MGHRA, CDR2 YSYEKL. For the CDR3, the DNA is TGCGCCAGCAGCCACTTCCCGACGACGGGGAAAGAGACCCAGTACTTC. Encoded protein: CASSHFPTTGKETQYF.

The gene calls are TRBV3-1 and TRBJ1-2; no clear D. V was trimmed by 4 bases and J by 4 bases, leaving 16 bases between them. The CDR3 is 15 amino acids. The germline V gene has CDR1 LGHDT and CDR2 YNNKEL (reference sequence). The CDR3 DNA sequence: TGTGCCAGCAGCCCCAGTGGACGGCCGGCCTATGGCTACACCTTC. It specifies CASSPSGRPAYGYTF.

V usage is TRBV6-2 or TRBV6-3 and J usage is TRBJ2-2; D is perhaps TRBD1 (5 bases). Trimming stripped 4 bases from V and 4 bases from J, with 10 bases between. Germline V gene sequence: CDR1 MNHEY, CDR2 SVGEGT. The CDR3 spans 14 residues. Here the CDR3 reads CASSSGSTTGELFF. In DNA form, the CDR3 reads TGTGCCAGCAGTTCAGGGTCGACCACCGGGGAGCTGTTTTTT.

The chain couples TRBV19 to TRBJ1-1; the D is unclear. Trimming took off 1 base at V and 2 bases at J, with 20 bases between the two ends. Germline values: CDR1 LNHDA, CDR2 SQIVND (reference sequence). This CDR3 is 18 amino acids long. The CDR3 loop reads CASSIGVWRGKRNTEAFF. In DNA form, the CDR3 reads TGTGCCAGTAGTATAGGCGTGTGGCGCGGTAAACGAAACACTGAAGCTTTCTTT.

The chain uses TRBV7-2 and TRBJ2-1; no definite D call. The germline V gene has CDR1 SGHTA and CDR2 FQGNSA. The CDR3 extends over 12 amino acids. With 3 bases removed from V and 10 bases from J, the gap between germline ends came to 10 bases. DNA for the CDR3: TGTGCCAGCAGCTTCCTTTGGCGGGAGCAGTTCTTC. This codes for CASSFLWREQFF.

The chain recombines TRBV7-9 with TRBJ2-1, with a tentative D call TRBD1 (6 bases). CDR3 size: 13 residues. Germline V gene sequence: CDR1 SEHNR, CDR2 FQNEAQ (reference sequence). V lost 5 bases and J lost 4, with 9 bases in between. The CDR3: CASSDGQYNEQFF. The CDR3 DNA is TGTGCCAGCAGCGATGGACAGTACAATGAGCAGTTCTTC.

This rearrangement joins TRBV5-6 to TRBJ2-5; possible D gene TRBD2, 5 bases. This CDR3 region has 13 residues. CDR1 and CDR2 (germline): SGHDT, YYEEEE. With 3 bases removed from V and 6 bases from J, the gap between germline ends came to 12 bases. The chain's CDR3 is CASSSRGMKTQYF. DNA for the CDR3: TGTGCCAGCAGCTCTCGGGGTATGAAGACCCAGTACTTC.